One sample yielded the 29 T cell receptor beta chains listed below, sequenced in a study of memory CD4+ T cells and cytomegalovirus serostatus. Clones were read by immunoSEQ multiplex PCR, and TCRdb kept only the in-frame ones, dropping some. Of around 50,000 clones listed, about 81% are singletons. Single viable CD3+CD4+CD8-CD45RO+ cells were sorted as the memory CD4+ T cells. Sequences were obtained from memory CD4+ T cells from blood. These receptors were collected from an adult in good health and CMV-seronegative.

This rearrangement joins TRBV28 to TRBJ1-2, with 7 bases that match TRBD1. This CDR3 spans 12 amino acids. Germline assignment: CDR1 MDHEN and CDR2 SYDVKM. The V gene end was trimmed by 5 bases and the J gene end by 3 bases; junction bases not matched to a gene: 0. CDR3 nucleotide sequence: TGTGCCAGCAGTACAGGGGACTATGGCTACACCTTC. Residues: CASSTGDYGYTF.

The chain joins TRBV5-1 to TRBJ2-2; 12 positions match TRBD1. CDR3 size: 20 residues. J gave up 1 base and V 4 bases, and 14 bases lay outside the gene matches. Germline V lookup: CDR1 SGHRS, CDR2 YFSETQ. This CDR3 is CASSAPRDRGLRRNTGELFF. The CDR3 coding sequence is TGCGCCAGCAGCGCACCCCGGGACAGGGGGCTAAGAAGGAACACCGGGGAGCTGTTTTTT.

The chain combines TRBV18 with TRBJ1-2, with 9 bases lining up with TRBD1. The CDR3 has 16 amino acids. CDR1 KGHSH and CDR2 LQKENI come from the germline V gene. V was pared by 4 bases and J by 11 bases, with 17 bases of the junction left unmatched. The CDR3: CASSLRTGVRRTWYTF. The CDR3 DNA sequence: TGTGCCAGCTCACTCCGGACAGGGGTCCGACGGACGTGGTACACCTTC.

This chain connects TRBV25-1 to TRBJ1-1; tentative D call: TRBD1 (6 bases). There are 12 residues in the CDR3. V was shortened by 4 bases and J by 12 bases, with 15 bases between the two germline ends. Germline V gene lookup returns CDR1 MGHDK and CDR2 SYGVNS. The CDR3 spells CASSVGTGMSFF. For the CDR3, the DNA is TGTGCCAGCAGTGTAGGTACAGGGATGTCTTTCTTT.

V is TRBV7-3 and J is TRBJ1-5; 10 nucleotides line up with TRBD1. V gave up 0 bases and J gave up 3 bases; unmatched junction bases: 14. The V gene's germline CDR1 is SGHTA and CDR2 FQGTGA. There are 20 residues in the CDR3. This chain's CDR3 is CASSLTRTGGSPGVNQPQHF. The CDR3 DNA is TGTGCCAGCAGCTTAACTAGGACAGGGGGTTCGCCTGGCGTCAATCAGCCCCAGCATTTT. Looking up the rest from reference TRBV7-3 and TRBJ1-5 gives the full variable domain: GAGVSQTPSNKVTEKGKYVELRCDPISGHTALYWYRQSLGQGPEFLIYFQGTGAADDSGLPNDRFFAVRPEGSVSTLKIQRTERGDSAVYLCASSLTRTGGSPGVNQPQHFGDGTRLSIL.

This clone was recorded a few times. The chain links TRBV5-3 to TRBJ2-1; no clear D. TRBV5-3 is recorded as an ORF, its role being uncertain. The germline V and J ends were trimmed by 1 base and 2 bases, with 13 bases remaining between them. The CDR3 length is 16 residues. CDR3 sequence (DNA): TGTGCCAGAAGCTTGTGGGCAGAAACACCCTACAATGAGCAGTTCTTC. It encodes CARSLWAETPYNEQFF.

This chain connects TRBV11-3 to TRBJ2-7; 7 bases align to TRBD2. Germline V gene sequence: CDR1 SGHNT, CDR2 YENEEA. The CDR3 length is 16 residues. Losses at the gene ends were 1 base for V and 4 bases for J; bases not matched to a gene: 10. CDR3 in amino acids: CASSLVTSGILYEQYF. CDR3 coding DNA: TGTGCCAGCAGCTTAGTAACCAGCGGGATATTATACGAGCAGTACTTC.

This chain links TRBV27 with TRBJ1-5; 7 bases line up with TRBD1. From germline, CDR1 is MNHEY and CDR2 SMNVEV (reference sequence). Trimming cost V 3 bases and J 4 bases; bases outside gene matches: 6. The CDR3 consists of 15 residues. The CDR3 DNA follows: TGTGCCAGCAGTTTGTCGAAACAGGGGAATCAGCCCCAGCATTTT. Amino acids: CASSLSKQGNQPQHF.

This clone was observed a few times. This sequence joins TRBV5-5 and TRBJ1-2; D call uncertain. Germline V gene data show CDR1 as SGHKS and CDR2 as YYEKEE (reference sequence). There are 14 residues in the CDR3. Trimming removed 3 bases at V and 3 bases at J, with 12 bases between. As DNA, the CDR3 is TGTGCCAGCAGCTGGACGGTGGTCGACTATGGCTACACCTTC. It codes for CASSWTVVDYGYTF. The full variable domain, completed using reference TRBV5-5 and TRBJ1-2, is DAGVTQSPTHLIKTRGQQVTLRCSPISGHKSVSWYQQVLGQGPQFIFQYYEKEERGRGNFPDRFSARQFPNYSSELNVNALLLGDSALYLCASSWTVVDYGYTFGSGTRLTVV.

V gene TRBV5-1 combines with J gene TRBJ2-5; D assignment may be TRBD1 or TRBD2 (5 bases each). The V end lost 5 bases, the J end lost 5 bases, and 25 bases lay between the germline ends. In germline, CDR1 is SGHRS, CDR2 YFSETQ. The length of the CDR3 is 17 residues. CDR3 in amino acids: CASSLQSSGTTGETQYF. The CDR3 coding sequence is TGCGCCAGCAGTCTGCAATCATCCGGGACGACTGGGGAGACCCAGTACTTC.

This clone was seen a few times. The CDR3, as DNA: TGTGCCAGCAGTGGGACAGGGCGTCGAAACACCATATATTTT. This translates into CASSGTGRRNTIYF. V usage is TRBV28 and J usage is TRBJ1-3; 9 nucleotides agree with TRBD1. The V gene's germline CDR1 is MDHEN and CDR2 SYDVKM. Trimming at V came to 5 bases and at J to 5 bases, leaving 4 bases not matched to a gene. This CDR3 is 14 amino acids long.

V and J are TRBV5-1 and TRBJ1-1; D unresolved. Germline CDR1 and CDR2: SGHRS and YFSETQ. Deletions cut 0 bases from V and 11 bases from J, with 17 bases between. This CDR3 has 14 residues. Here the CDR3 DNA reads TGCGCCAGCAGCTTGGGGCGGGTACCCGTTCGGGCTTTCTTT. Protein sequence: CASSLGRVPVRAFF.

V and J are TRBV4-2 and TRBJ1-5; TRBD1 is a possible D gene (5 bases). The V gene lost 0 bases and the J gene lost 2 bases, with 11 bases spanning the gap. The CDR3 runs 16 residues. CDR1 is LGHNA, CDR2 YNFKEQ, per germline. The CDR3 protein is CASSQEAGIGNQPQHF. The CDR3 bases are TGTGCCAGCAGCCAAGAGGCAGGGATAGGCAATCAGCCCCAGCATTTT.

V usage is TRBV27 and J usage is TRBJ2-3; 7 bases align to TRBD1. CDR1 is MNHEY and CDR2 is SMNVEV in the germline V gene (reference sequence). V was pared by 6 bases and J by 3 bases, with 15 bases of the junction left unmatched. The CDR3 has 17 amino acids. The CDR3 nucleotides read TGTGCCAGCAGCTCTATCACAGGGGTCCTAGCAACAGATACGCAGTATTTT. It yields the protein CASSSITGVLATDTQYF.

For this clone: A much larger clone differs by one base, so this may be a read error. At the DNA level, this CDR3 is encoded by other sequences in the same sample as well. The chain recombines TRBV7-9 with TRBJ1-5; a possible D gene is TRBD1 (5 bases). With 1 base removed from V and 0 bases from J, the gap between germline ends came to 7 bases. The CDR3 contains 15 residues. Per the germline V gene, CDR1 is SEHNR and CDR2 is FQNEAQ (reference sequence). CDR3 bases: TGTGCCAGCAGCTTAGGGGGCTATAGCAATCAGCCCCAGCATTTT. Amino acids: CASSLGGYSNQPQHF.

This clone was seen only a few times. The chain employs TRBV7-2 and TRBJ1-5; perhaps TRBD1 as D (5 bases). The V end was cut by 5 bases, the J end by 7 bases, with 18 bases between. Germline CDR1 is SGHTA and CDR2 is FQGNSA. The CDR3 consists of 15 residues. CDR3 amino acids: CASSQTTGGSQPQHF. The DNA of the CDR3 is TGTGCCAGCAGCCAGACAACGGGGGGGAGCCAGCCCCAGCATTTT.

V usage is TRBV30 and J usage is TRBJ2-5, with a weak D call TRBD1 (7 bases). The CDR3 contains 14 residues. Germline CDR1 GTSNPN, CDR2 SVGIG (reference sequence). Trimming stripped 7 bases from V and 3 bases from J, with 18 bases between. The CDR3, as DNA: TGTGCCTACAGACAGGGAGGACGAGAAGAGACCCAGTACTTC. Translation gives CAYRQGGREETQYF.

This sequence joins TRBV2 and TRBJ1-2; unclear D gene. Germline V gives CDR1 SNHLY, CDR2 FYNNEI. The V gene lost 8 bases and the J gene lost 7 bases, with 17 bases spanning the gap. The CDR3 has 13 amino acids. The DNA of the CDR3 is TGTGCCAGCGGGGAGGGAGAGGGAGTTGGCTACACCTTC. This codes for CASGEGEGVGYTF.

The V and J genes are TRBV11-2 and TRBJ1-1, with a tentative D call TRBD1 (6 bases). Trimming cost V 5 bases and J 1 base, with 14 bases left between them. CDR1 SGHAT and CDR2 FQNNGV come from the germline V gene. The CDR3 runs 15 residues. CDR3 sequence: CASSANRASNTEAFF. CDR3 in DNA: TGTGCCAGCAGCGCCAACAGGGCCTCGAACACTGAAGCTTTCTTT.

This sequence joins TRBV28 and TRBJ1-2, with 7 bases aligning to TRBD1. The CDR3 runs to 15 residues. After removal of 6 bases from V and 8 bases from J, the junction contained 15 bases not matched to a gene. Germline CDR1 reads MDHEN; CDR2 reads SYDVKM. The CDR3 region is CASREDRRVSGGYTF. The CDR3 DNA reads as TGTGCCAGCAGGGAGGACAGGAGAGTATCGGGCGGCTACACCTTC.

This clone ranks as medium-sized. The CDR3 nucleotides are TGTGCCAGCAGCCTAAACAAGGTTGAAGCTTTCTTT. This gives the protein CASSLNKVEAFF. The chain uses TRBV7-2 and TRBJ1-1; D unresolved. Trimming took off 5 bases at V and 7 bases at J, with 11 bases between the two ends. Germline CDR1 reads SGHTA; CDR2 reads FQGNSA. CDR3 length equals 12 residues.

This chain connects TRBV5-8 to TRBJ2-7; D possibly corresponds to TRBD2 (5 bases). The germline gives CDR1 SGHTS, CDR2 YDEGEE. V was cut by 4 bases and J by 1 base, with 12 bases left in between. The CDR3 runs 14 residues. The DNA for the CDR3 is TGTGCCAGCAGCCAACGGCGGGTGTCCTACGAGCAGTACTTC. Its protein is CASSQRRVSYEQYF.

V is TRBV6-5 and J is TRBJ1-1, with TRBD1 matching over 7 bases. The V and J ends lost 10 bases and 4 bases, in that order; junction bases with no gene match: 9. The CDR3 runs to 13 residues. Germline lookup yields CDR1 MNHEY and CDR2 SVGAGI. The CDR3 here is CATMTGWATEAFF. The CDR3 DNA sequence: TGTGCCACCATGACAGGGTGGGCCACTGAAGCTTTCTTT.

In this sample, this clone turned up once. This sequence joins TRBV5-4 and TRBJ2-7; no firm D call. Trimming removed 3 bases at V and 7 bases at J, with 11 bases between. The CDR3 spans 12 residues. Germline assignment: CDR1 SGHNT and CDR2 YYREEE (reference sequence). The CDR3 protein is CASSWASLEQYF. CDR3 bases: TGTGCCAGCAGCTGGGCCAGCCTAGAGCAGTACTTC. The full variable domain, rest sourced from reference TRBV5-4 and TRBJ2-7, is ETGVTQSPTHLIKTRGQQVTLRCSSQSGHNTVSWYQQALGQGPQFIFQYYREEENGRGNFPPRFSGLQFPNYSSELNVNALELDDSALYLCASSWASLEQYFGPGTRLTVT.

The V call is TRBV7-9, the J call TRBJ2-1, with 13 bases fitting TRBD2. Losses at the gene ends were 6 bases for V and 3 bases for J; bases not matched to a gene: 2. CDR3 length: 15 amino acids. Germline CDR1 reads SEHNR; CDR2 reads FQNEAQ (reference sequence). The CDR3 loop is CASRGTSGNYNEQFF. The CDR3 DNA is TGTGCCAGCAGGGGGACTAGCGGGAACTACAATGAGCAGTTCTTC.

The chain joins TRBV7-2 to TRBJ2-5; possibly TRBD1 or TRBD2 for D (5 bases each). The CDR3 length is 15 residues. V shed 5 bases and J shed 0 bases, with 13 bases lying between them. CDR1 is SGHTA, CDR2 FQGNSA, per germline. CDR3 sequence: CASSLLGTYQETQYF. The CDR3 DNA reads TGTGCCAGCAGCCTCCTTGGGACCTACCAAGAGACCCAGTACTTC.

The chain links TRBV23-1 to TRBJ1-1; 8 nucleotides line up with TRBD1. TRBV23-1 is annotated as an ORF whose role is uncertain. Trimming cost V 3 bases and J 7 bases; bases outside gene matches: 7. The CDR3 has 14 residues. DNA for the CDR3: TGCGCCAGCAGTCATTCTTACAGGGGGAATGAAGCTTTCTTT. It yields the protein CASSHSYRGNEAFF.

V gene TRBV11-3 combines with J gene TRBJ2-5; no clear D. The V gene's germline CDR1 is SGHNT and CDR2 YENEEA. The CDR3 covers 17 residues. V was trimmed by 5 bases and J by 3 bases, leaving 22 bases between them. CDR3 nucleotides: TGTGCCAGCAGCCCTCTACCCTCATTAGCCCCCGAAGAGACCCAGTACTTC. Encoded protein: CASSPLPSLAPEETQYF. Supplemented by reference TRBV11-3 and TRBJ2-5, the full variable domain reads EAGVVQSPRYKIIEKKQPVAFWCNPISGHNTLYWYLQNLGQGPELLIRYENEEAVDDSQLPKDRFSAERLKGVDSTLKIQPAELGDSAVYLCASSPLPSLAPEETQYFGPGTRLLVL.

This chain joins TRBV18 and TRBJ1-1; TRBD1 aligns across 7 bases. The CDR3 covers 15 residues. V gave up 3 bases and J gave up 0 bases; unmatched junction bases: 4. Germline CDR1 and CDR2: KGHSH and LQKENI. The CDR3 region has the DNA TGTGCCAGCTCACCTGGGGACAGAGTGAACACTGAAGCTTTCTTT. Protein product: CASSPGDRVNTEAFF. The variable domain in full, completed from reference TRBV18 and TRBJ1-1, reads NAGVMQNPRHLVRRRGQEARLRCSPMKGHSHVYWYRQLPEEGLKFMVYLQKENIIDESGMPKERFSAEFPKEGPSILRIQQVVRGDSAAYFCASSPGDRVNTEAFFGQGTRLTVV.